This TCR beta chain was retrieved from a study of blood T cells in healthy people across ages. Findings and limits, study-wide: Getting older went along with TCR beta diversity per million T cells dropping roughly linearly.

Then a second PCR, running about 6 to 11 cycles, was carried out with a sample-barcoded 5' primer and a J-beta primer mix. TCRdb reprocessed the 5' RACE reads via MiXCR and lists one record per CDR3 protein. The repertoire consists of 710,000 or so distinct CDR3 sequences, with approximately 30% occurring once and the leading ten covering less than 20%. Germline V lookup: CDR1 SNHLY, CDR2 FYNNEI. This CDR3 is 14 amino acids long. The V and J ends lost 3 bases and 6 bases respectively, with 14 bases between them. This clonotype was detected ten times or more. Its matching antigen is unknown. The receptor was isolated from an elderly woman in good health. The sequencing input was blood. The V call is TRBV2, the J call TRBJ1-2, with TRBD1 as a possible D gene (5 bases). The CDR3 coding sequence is TGTGCCAGCAGTGATTTTGCAGGGAACGATGGCTACACCTTC. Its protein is CASSDFAGNDGYTF. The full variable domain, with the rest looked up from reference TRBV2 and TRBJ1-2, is EPEVTQTPSHQVTQMGQEVILRCVPISNHLYFYWYRQILGQKVEFLVSFYNNEISEKSEIFDDQFSVERPDGSNFTLKIRSTKLEDSAMYFCASSDFAGNDGYTFGSGTRLTVV.